This is a list of T cell receptor beta chains from one sample in a study of cytomegalovirus exposure and HLA in healthy donors. The table came from immunoSEQ multiplex PCR; TCRdb's copy has only in-frame clones and leaves some out. The profile shows 100,000 to 150,000 clones, 81% of them singletons. Sequenced: PBMCs. The receptors derive from a man younger than 35 in good health and CMV-seronegative. CDR3s include the opening cysteine and the closing phenylalanine or tryptophan. D genes are given only for firm matches. Some rows mark clone size as missing; the rest say once, few, many or name a class of expanded clone.

.	TRBD1	TRBV11-2	TRBJ1-2	CASRGTAHYGYTF	TGTGCCAGCAGAGGGACAGCCCACTATGGCTACACCTTC
.	.	TRBV13	TRBJ2-5	CASSLGVRPGETQYF	TGTGCCAGCAGCTTAGGGGTCAGACCGGGGGAGACCCAGTACTTC
few	TRBD1	TRBV7-9	TRBJ2-7	CASSGDRGYEQYF	TGTGCCAGCAGCGGCGACAGGGGCTACGAGCAGTACTTC
.	TRBD1	TRBV7-9	TRBJ2-2	CASRSGTGMNTGELFF	TGTGCCAGCAGATCCGGGACAGGGATGAACACCGGGGAGCTGTTTTTT
.	.	TRBV14	TRBJ1-6	CASSQDGRPWSYNSPLHF	TGTGCCAGCAGCCAAGATGGCAGGCCGTGGTCCTATAATTCACCCCTCCACTTT
.	.	TRBV30	TRBJ1-1	CAWSVFPRRDTEAFF	TGTGCCTGGAGTGTATTTCCCCGGAGGGACACTGAAGCTTTCTTT
.	.	TRBV6-5	TRBJ1-1	CASSYYPEVRAFF	TGTGCCAGCAGTTATTATCCCGAAGTTCGGGCTTTCTTT
.	.	TRBV6-5	TRBJ2-3	CASSYGQGGTDTQYF	TGTGCCAGCAGTTACGGGCAGGGGGGTACAGATACGCAGTATTTT
few	TRBD1	TRBV27	TRBJ1-2	CASSSRDRGHYGYTF	TGTGCCAGCAGTTCCCGGGACAGGGGTCACTATGGCTACACCTTC
once	.	TRBV29-1	TRBJ1-2	CSVEELVGYGYTF	TGCAGCGTTGAAGAACTAGTGGGCTATGGCTACACCTTC
.	.	TRBV5-1	TRBJ2-3	CASSLQAEDTRYF	TGCGCCAGCAGCTTGCAGGCGGAGGATACGCGGTATTTT